Presented here are 19 T cell receptor beta chains from one specimen sequenced in a study of Graves' ophthalmopathy and Graves' hyperthyroidism. Amplified material comprised TCR beta CDR3 regions derived from RNA transcripts. HTBI primers primed a first-round RT-PCR, and a second-round multiplex PCR followed. From the multiplex PCR reads, TCRdb called clonotypes with MiXCR, one entry per CDR3 protein. This sample has more than 300,000 distinct CDR3 sequences, with about 17% found just once. The sample comprised peripheral blood. These receptors all stem from an adult woman with stable Graves' hyperthyroidism.

V and J are TRBV12-5 and TRBJ1-1; D remains unclear. Germline-derived CDR1 and CDR2 are LGHNT and FRNRAP. The CDR3 has 14 amino acids. The V and J ends lost 1 base and 4 bases respectively, with 10 bases between them. The CDR3 here is CASGLAPRGTEAFF. The CDR3, as DNA: TGTGCTAGTGGTTTGGCCCCTCGAGGCACTGAAGCTTTCTTT.

This clonotype was observed at least ten times. This sequence may be a read error, since a much larger clone differs from it by one base. The chain joins TRBV19 to TRBJ1-2; no clear D. The CDR3 contains 12 residues. Germline V gene lookup returns CDR1 LNHDA and CDR2 SQIVND (reference sequence). The CDR3 DNA reads as TGTGCCAGTAGCGGACGGACCTATGGCTACGCCTTC. Residues: CASSGRTYGYAF.

This clonotype was seen only a few times. This sequence joins TRBV5-1 and TRBJ2-3, with D unclear. Germline loops: CDR1 SGHRS, CDR2 YFSETQ. V shed 6 bases and J shed 2 bases, with 7 bases lying between them. The CDR3 runs to 12 residues. Here the CDR3 DNA reads TGCGCCAGCACAGAGGACACAGATACGCAGTATTTT. It translates to CASTEDTDTQYF.

This clonotype was recorded many times. The chain has TRBV10-3 and TRBJ2-5, with 8 bases that match TRBD1. Germline V gene data show CDR1 as ENHRY and CDR2 as SYGVKD. V lost 4 bases and J lost 2; bases outside the gene matches: 3. CDR3 length: 14 amino acids. The CDR3 DNA follows: TGTGCCATCAGTGGGACAGGGATTCAAGAGACCCAGTACTTC. This encodes CAISGTGIQETQYF.

A remark on this clonotype: Being one base from a much bigger clone, this may be a read error. The chain employs TRBV28 and TRBJ1-1; D unclear. The CDR3 covers 12 residues. Germline V gives CDR1 MDHEN, CDR2 SYDVKM. Trimming cost V 2 bases and J 8 bases, with 9 bases left between them. The CDR3 DNA reads as TGTGCCAGCAGTTTAATAGGGCTGGAAGCTTTCTTT. It encodes CASSLIGLEAFF.

This clonotype has a count of ten or more. The chain uses TRBV12-3 or TRBV12-4 and TRBJ1-1; D is undetermined. This CDR3 comprises 15 residues. V was pared by 6 bases and J by 3 bases, with 17 bases between. CDR3 loop: CASRRLMGSHTEAFF. Here the CDR3 DNA reads TGTGCCAGCAGACGTTTGATGGGCTCCCACACTGAAGCTTTCTTT.

There are many counts of this clonotype. V gene TRBV12-3 or TRBV12-4 combines with J gene TRBJ2-5; D unclear. The V and J ends lost 5 bases and 5 bases respectively, with 12 bases between them. The CDR3 runs 13 residues. CDR3 DNA: TGTGCCAGCAGTCCGGACCCTCAGGAGACCCAGTACTTC. Protein product: CASSPDPQETQYF.

This clonotype was observed many times. The chain uses TRBV27 and TRBJ2-5; 10 nucleotides line up with TRBD1. The V segment lost 0 bases and the J segment 4 bases; nucleotides outside the gene matches: 5. CDR3 length equals 16 residues. Per the germline V gene, CDR1 is MNHEY and CDR2 is SMNVEV (reference sequence). The CDR3 reads CASSLSVGQGSETQYF. The CDR3 DNA reads TGTGCCAGCAGTTTATCGGTGGGACAGGGGTCAGAGACCCAGTACTTC.

The V and J genes are TRBV18 and TRBJ1-1; 9 bases line up with TRBD1. Germline CDR1 reads KGHSH; CDR2 reads LQKENI. The CDR3 runs to 13 residues. V was clipped by 3 bases and J by 6 bases; unmatched bases: 2. CDR3 loop: CASSPGQGPEAFF. CDR3 sequence (DNA): TGTGCCAGCTCACCCGGACAGGGGCCTGAAGCTTTCTTT.

This clonotype was found many times. This rearrangement joins TRBV20-1 to TRBJ1-1; D gene uncertain. Trimming shortened V by 3 bases and J by 2 bases, and 7 bases separated the two germline ends. The CDR3 is made up of 12 amino acids. The germline V gene has CDR1 DFQATT and CDR2 SNEGSKA (reference sequence). This CDR3 reads CSASSRNTEAFF. The CDR3 DNA is TGCAGTGCTAGTAGCAGAAACACTGAAGCTTTCTTT.

This clonotype was seen ten or more times. The rearrangement links TRBV19 to TRBJ1-5; TRBD1 is a possible D gene (6 bases). The CDR3 totals 14 residues. Germline V CDR1 and CDR2: LNHDA, SQIVND (reference sequence). The V gene lost 3 bases and the J gene lost 7 bases, with 13 bases spanning the gap. The CDR3 DNA sequence: TGTGCCAGTAGTATTGGGCGTCAGGGGCAGCCCCAGCATTTT. Translation: CASSIGRQGQPQHF.

The gene calls are TRBV12-3 or TRBV12-4 and TRBJ1-2, with D possibly TRBD1 on 5 matching bases. Deletions cut 5 bases from V and 4 bases from J, with 14 bases between. The length of the CDR3 is 14 residues. CDR3 bases: TGTGCCAGCAGTGCTTCGCGGGGCGGCTATGGCTACACCTTC. Protein: CASSASRGGYGYTF.

The rearrangement links TRBV5-1 to TRBJ1-5; 10 nucleotides align to TRBD1. The ends lost 0 bases at V and 0 bases at J; junction bases unmatched: 9. CDR1 SGHRS and CDR2 YFSETQ come from the germline V gene. This CDR3 is built from 19 residues. The CDR3 is CASSLDERTGGNSNQPQHF. The DNA of the CDR3 is TGCGCCAGCAGCTTGGATGAGAGGACAGGGGGGAATAGCAATCAGCCCCAGCATTTT.

As for this clonotype: This likely comes from a read error, as the CDR3 has no conserved phenylalanine or tryptophan at its end. This rearrangement joins TRBV6-2 or TRBV6-3 to TRBJ2-5; D remains ambiguous. The length of the CDR3 is 11 residues. Germline CDR1 is MNHEY and CDR2 is SVGEGT. Trimming pared 6 bases from V and 5 bases from J, leaving 7 bases between. CDR3 coding DNA: TGTGCCAGCAGCCACTTGGAGACCCAGTACCTC. It is translated as CASSHLETQYL.

This clonotype has a handful of counts. CDR3: CATSRDRGVGETQYF. In nucleotides, the CDR3 is TGTGCCACCAGCAGAGATCGCGGGGTGGGCGAGACCCAGTACTTC. The V call is TRBV15, the J call TRBJ2-5, with a weak D call TRBD2 (6 bases). V was shortened by 0 bases and J by 5 bases, with 13 bases between the two germline ends. This CDR3 spans 15 amino acids. Germline assignment: CDR1 LNHNV and CDR2 YYDKDF (reference sequence).

In this sample, this clonotype turned up many times. The chain joins TRBV2 to TRBJ2-5; possibly TRBD1 or TRBD2 for D (6 bases each). This CDR3 comprises 14 residues. The V and J ends lost 6 bases and 2 bases respectively, with 13 bases between them. Germline CDR1 reads SNHLY; CDR2 reads FYNNEI. In nucleotides, the CDR3 is TGTGCCAGCAGGGGCGGGACAAGTCAAGAGACCCAGTACTTC. This codes for CASRGGTSQETQYF.

This clonotype came up many times. The V call is TRBV11-1, the J call TRBJ2-7; 7 bases align to TRBD1. Germline V lookup: CDR1 SGHAT, CDR2 FQDESV (reference sequence). The CDR3 runs to 16 residues. V trimming: 5 bases; J trimming: 1 base; junction bases outside the gene matches: 11. CDR3 DNA: TGTGCCAGCAGCCCCGTCGGGACAGAACTATCCTACGAGCAGTACTTC. This codes for CASSPVGTELSYEQYF.

J is TRBJ2-6 and V is TRBV12-3 or TRBV12-4, with TRBD2 matching 7 bases. The junction had 5 bases not matched to a gene; V was cut back by 3 bases and J by 0 bases. This CDR3 contains 17 residues. The DNA for the CDR3 is TGTGCCAGCAGTTTTGGCGGGAGTAGCTCTGGGGCCAACGTCCTGACTTTC. Residues: CASSFGGSSSGANVLTF.

With respect to this clonotype: A junction boundary mismatches the germline segment, possibly from a read error. The V and J genes are TRBV5-1 and TRBJ2-7, with TRBD1 matching over 7 bases. This CDR3 comprises 15 residues. Germline V gene data show CDR1 as SGHRS and CDR2 as YFSETQ. CDR3 nucleotide sequence: TGCGCCAGCAGCTGGGGCCCGGGACAGTCCTACGAGCAGTGCTTC. This translates into CASSWGPGQSYEQCF. The full variable domain, rest sourced from reference TRBV5-1 and TRBJ2-7, is KAGVTQTPRYLIKTRGQQVTLSCSPISGHRSVSWYQQTPGQGLQFLFEYFSETQRNKGNFPGRFSGRQFSNSRSEMNVSTLELGDSALYLCASSWGPGQSYEQCFGPGTRLTVT.